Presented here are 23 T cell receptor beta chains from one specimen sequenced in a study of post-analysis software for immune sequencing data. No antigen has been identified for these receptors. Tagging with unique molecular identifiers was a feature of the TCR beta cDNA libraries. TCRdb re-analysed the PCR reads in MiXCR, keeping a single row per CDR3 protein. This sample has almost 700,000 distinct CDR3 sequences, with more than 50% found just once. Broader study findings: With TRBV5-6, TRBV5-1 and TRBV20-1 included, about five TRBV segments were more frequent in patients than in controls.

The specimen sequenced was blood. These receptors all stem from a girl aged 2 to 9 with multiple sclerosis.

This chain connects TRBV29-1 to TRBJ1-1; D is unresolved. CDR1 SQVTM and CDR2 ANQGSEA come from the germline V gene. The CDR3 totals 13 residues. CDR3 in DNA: TGCACCGCTTCGGATCGGGTGAACACTGAAGCTTTCTTT. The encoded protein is CTASDRVNTEAFF.

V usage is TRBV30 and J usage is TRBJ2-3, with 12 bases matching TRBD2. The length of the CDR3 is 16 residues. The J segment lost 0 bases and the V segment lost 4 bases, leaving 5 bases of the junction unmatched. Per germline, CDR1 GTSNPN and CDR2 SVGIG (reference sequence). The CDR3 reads CAWTSGRASSTDTQYF. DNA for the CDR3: TGTGCCTGGACTAGCGGGAGGGCCTCTAGCACAGATACGCAGTATTTT.

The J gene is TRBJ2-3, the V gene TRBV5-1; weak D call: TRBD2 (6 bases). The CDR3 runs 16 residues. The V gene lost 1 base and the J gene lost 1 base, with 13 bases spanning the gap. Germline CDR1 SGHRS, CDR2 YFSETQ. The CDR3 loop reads CASSLIRGARTDTQYF. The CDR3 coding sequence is TGCGCCAGCAGCTTGATACGCGGGGCCCGCACAGATACGCAGTATTTT.

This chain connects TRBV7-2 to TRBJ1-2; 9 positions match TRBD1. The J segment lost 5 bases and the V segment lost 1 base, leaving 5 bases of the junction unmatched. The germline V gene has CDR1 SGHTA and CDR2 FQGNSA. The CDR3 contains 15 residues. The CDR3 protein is CASSLETGGWYGYTF. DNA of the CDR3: TGTGCCAGCAGCTTAGAAACAGGGGGCTGGTATGGCTACACCTTC. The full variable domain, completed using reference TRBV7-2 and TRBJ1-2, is GAGVSQSPSNKVTEKGKDVELRCDPISGHTALYWYRQSLGQGLEFLIYFQGNSAPDKSGLPSDRFSAERTGGSVSTLTIQRTQQEDSAVYLCASSLETGGWYGYTFGSGTRLTVV.

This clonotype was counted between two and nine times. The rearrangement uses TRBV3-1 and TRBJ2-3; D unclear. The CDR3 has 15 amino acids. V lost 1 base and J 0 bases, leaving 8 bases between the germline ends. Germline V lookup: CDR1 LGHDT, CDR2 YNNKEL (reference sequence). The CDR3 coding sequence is TGTGCCAGCAGCCAAGTTCGACTTAGCACAGATACGCAGTATTTT. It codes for CASSQVRLSTDTQYF.

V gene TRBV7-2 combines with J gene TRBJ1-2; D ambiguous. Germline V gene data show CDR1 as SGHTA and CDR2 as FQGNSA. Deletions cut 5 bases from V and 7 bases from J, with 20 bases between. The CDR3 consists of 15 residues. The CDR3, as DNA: TGTGCCAGCAGCCCAGCGGTTGCGGGAGAGCGTGGCTACACCTTC. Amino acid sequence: CASSPAVAGERGYTF.

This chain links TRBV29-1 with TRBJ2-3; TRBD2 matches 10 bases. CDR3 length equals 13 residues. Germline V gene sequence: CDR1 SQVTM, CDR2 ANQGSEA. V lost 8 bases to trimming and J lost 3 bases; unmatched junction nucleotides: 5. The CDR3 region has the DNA TGCAGCACCAGCGGGAGGGGGACAGATACGCAGTATTTT. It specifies CSTSGRGTDTQYF.

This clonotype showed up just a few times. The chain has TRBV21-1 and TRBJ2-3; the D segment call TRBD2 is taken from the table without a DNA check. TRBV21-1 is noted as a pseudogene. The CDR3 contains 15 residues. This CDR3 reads CASSRQRSGLPPQYF. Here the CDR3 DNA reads TGTGCCAGCAGCAGACAACGCTCGGGACTCCCTCCGCAGTATTTT.

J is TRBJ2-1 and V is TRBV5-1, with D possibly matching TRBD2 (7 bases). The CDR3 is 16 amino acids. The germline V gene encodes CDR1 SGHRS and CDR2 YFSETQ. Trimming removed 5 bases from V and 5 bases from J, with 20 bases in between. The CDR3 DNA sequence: TGCGCCAGCAGACCTATTTCAGGGGAGGGGGACAATGAGCAGTTCTTC. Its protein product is CASRPISGEGDNEQFF. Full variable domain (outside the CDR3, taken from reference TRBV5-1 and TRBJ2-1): KAGVTQTPRYLIKTRGQQVTLSCSPISGHRSVSWYQQTPGQGLQFLFEYFSETQRNKGNFPGRFSGRQFSNSRSEMNVSTLELGDSALYLCASRPISGEGDNEQFFGPGTRLTVL.

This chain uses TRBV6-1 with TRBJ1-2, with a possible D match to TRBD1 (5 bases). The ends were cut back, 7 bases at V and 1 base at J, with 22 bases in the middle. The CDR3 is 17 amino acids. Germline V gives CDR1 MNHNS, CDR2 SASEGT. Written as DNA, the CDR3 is TGTGCCAGCACCTACACGGCAGTGGGGCGATTTAACTATGGCTACACCTTC. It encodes CASTYTAVGRFNYGYTF.

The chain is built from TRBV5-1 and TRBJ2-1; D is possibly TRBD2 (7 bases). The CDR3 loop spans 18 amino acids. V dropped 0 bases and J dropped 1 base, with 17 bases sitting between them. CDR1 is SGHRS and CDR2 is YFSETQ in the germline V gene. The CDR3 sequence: CASSLDGGGRGSYNEQFF. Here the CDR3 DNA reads TGCGCCAGCAGCTTGGATGGCGGGGGCCGGGGTTCCTACAATGAGCAGTTCTTC.

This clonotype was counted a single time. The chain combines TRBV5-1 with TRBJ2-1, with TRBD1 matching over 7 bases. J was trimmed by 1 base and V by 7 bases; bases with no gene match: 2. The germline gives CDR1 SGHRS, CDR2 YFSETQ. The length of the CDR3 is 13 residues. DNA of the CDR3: TGCGCCAGCCAACAGGGGTCCTACAATGAGCAGTTCTTC. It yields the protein CASQQGSYNEQFF.

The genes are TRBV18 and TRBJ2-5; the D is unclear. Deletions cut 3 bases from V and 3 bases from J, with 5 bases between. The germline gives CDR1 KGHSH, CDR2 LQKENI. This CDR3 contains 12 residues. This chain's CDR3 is CASSPKEETQYF. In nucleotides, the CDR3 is TGTGCCAGCTCACCTAAGGAAGAGACCCAGTACTTC.

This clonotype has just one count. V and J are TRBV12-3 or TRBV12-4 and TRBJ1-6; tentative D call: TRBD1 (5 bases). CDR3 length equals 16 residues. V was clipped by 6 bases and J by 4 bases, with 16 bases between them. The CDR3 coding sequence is TGTGCCAGCAGGCAGGCATTAGGGGAGTATAATTCACCCCTCCACTTT. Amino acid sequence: CASRQALGEYNSPLHF.

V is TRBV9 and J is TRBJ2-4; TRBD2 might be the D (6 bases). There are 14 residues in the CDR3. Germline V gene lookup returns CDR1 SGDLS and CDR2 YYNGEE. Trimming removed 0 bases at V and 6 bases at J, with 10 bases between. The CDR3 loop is CASSVDAGINIQYF. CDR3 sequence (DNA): TGTGCCAGCAGCGTAGACGCGGGGATAAACATTCAGTACTTC.

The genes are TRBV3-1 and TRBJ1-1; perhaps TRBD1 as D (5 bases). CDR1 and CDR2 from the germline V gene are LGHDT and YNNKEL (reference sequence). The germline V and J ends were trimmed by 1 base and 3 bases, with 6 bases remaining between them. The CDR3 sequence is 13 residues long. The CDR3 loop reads CASSQVRDTEAFF. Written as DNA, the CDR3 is TGTGCCAGCAGCCAAGTCAGGGACACTGAAGCTTTCTTT. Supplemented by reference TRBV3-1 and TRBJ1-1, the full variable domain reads DTAVSQTPKYLVTQMGNDKSIKCEQNLGHDTMYWYKQDSKKFLKIMFSYNNKELIINETVPNRFSPKSPDKAHLNLHINSLELGDSAVYFCASSQVRDTEAFFGQGTRLTVV.

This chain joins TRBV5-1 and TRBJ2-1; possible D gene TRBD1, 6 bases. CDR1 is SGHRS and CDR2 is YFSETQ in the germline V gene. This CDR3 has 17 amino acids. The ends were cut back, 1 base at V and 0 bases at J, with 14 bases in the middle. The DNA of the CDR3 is TGCGCCAGCAGCTTGTTCAGGGACAAAAGCTCCTACAATGAGCAGTTCTTC. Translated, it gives CASSLFRDKSSYNEQFF. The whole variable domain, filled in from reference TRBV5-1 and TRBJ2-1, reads KAGVTQTPRYLIKTRGQQVTLSCSPISGHRSVSWYQQTPGQGLQFLFEYFSETQRNKGNFPGRFSGRQFSNSRSEMNVSTLELGDSALYLCASSLFRDKSSYNEQFFGPGTRLTVL.

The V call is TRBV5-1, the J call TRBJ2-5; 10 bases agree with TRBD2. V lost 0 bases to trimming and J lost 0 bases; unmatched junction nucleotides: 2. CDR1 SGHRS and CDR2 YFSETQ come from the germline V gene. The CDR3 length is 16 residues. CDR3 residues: CASSLGTSGYQETQYF. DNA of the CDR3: TGCGCCAGCAGCTTGGGGACTAGCGGATACCAAGAGACCCAGTACTTC.

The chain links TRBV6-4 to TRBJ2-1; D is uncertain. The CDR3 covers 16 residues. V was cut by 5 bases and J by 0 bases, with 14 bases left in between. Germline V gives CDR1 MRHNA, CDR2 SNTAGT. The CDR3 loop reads CASSRRALSSYNEQFF. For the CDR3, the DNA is TGTGCCAGCAGTCGCCGGGCCCTGAGCTCCTACAATGAGCAGTTCTTC.

CDR3 DNA: TGTGCCAGCAAGGGCAGGGCTGTGGAGACCCAGTACTTC. Translation: CASKGRAVETQYF. This chain connects TRBV6-2 or TRBV6-3 to TRBJ2-5, with D perhaps TRBD1 (5 bases). V shed 7 bases and J shed 5 bases, with 14 bases lying between them. The CDR3 is made up of 13 amino acids. Per germline, CDR1 MNHEY and CDR2 SVGEGT.

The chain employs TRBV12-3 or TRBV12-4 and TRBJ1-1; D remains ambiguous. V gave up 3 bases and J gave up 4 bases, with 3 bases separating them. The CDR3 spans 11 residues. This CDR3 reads CASSFLTEAFF. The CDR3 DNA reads TGTGCCAGCAGTTTCCTCACTGAAGCTTTCTTT.

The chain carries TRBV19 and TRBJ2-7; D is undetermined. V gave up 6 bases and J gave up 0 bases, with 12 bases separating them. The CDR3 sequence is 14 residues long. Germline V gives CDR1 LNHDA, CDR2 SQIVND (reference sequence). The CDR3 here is CASRKTAISYEQYF. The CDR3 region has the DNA TGTGCCAGTAGGAAAACAGCGATCTCCTACGAGCAGTACTTC.

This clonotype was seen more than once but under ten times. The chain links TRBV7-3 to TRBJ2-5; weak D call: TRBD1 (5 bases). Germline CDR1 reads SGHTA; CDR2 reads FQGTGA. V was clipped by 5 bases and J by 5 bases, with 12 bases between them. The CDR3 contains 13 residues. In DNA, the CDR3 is TGTGCCAGCAGCACGACAGTAATGGAGACCCAGTACTTC. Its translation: CASSTTVMETQYF.